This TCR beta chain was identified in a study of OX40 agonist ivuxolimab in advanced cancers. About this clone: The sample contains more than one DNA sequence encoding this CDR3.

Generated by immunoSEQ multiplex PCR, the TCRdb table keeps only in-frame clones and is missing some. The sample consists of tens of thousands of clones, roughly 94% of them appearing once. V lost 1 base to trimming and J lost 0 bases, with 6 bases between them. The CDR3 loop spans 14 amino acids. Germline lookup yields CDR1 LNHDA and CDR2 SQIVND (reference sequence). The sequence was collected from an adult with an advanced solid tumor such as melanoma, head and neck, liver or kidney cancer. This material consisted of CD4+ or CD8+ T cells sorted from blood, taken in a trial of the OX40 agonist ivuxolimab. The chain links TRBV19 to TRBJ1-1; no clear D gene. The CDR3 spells CASSIGGMNTEAFF. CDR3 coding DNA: TGTGCCAGTAGTATAGGGGGAATGAACACTGAAGCTTTCTTT.